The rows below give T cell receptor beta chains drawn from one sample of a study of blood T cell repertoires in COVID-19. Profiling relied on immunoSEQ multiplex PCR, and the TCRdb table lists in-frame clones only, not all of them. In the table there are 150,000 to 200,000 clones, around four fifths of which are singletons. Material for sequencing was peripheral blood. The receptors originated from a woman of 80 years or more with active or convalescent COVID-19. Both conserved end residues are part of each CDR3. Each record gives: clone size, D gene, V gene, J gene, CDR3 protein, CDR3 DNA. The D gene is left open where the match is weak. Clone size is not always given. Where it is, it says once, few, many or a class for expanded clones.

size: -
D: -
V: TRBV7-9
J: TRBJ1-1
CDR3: CASSPQTEMNTEAFF
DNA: TGTGCCAGCAGTCCACAGACAGAAATGAACACTGAAGCTTTCTTT

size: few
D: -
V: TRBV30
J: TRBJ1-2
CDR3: CAWSALAHGYTF
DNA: TGTGCCTGGAGCGCCCTAGCCCATGGCTACACCTTC

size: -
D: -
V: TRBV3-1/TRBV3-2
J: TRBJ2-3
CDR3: CASSQRRDLDTQYF
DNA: TGTGCCAGCAGCCAACGCAGGGATTTAGATACGCAGTATTTT

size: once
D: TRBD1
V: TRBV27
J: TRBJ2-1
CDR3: CASSSIDRVSYNEQFF
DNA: TGTGCCAGCAGTTCAATAGACAGGGTCTCCTACAATGAGCAGTTCTTC

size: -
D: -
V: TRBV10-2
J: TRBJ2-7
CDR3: CASIGDGGSGEQYF
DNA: TGCGCCAGCATAGGTGACGGGGGTTCGGGAGAGCAGTACTTC

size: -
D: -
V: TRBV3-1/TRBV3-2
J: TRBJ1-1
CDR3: CASSPAGMNTEAFF
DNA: TGTGCCAGCAGTCCCGCAGGAATGAACACTGAAGCTTTCTTT

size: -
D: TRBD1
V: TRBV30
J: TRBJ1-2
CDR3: CAWSADRGWDGYTF
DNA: TGTGCCTGGAGTGCGGACAGGGGCTGGGATGGCTACACCTTC

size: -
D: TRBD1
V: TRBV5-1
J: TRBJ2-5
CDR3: CASSTTGGVQETQYF
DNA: TGCGCCAGCAGCACGACAGGGGGGGTCCAAGAGACCCAGTACTTC

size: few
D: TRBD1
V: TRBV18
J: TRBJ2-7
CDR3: CASSPRQGARYEQYF
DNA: TGTGCCAGCTCACCCAGACAGGGGGCAAGGTACGAGCAGTACTTC

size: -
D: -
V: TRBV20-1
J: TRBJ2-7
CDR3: CSAGGIYEQYF
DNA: TGCAGTGCTGGCGGGATCTACGAGCAGTACTTC

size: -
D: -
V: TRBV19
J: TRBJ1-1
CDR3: CASSIRDYSTEAFF
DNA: TGTGCCAGTAGTATCCGGGATTATTCCACTGAAGCTTTCTTT

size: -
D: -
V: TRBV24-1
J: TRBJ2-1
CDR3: CATSDFAGLEQFF
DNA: TGTGCCACCAGTGATTTCGCGGGCTTGGAGCAGTTCTTC

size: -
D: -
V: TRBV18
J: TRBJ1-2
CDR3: CASSPLREGVNGYTF
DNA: TGTGCCAGCTCACCACTGAGGGAAGGCGTTAATGGCTACACCTTC

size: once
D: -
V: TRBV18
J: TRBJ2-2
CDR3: CASSPRGIGELFF
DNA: TGTGCCAGCTCACCACGCGGGATCGGGGAGCTGTTTTTT

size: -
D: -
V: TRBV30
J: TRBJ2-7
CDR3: CAWSEGAFNPPYEQYF
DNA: TGTGCCTGGAGTGAGGGAGCTTTTAACCCCCCCTACGAGCAGTACTTC

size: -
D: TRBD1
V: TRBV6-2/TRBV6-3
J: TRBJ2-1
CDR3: CASSPGTGGIREQFF
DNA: TGTGCCAGCAGTCCCGGGACAGGGGGTATCCGTGAGCAGTTCTTC

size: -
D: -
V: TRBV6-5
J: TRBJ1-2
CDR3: CASLQWGVSYGYTF
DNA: TGTGCCAGCCTACAGTGGGGCGTAAGCTATGGCTACACCTTC

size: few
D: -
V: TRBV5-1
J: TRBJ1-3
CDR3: CASSWSRESGNTIYF
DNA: TGCGCCAGCAGCTGGTCCAGGGAAAGTGGAAACACCATATATTTT

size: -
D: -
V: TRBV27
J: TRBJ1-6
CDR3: CASSLGQEATRSPLHF
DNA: TGTGCCAGCAGTTTAGGGCAGGAAGCCACCCGGTCACCCCTCCACTTT

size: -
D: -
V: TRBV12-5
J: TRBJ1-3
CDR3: CASGQLSGQTGGNTIYF
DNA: TGTGCTAGTGGCCAACTATCGGGACAAACGGGGGGAAACACCATATATTTT

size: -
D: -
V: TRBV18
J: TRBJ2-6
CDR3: CASSPIPQGSGANVLTF
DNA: TGTGCCAGCTCACCAATACCCCAGGGGTCCGGGGCCAACGTCCTGACTTTC

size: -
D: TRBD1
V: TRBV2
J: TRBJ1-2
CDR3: CASSPRTGSYGYTF
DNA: TGTGCCAGCAGTCCAAGGACAGGCTCCTATGGCTACACCTTC

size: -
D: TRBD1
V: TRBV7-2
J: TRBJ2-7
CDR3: CASSPGQGYDYEQYF
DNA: TGTGCCAGCAGCCCGGGACAGGGGTATGATTACGAGCAGTACTTC

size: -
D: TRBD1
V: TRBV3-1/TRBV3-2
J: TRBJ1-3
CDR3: CASSLGTVGNTIYF
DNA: TGTGCCAGCAGCCTAGGGACAGTTGGAAACACCATATATTTT

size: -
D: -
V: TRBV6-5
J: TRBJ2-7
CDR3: CASSSRGGSYEQYF
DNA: TGTGCCAGCAGTTCCCGGGGTGGGTCCTACGAGCAGTACTTC

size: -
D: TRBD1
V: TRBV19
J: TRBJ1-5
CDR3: CASTIRTGVSNQPQHF
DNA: TGTGCCAGTACCATCAGGACAGGGGTTAGCAATCAGCCCCAGCATTTT

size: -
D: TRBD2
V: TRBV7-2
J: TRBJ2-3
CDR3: CASSRGGGPYTDTQYF
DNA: TGTGCCAGCAGCCGCGGGGGGGGACCGTACACAGATACGCAGTATTTT

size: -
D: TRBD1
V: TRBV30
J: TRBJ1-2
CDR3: CAWSRSLTGTGGMYGYTF
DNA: TGTGCCTGGAGTCGTAGCCTAACCGGGACAGGGGGAATGTACGGCTACACCTTC

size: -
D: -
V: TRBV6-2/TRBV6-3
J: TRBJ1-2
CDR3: CASSYIIGPGQGYTF
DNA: TGTGCCAGCAGTTACATCATCGGTCCAGGTCAGGGCTACACCTTC

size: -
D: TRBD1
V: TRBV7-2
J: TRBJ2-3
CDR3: CATLTGTGNTDTQYF
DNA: TGTGCCACCCTTACCGGGACAGGAAACACAGATACGCAGTATTTT

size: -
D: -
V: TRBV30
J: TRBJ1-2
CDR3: CAWQGIYGYTF
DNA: TGTGCCTGGCAGGGGATTTATGGCTACACCTTC

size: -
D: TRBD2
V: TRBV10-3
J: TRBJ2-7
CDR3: CAISSGGSYEQYF
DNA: TGTGCCATCAGCTCCGGGGGGTCCTACGAGCAGTACTTC

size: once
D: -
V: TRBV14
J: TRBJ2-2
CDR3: CASSQGRQLRGELFF
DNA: TGTGCCAGCAGCCAGGGAAGACAGTTAAGGGGGGAGCTGTTTTTT

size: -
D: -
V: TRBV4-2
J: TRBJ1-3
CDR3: CASSPQGYSGNTIYF
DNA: TGTGCCAGCAGCCCCCAGGGATACTCTGGAAACACCATATATTTT

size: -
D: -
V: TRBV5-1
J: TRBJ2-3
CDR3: CASSLWGQGTDTQYF
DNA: TGCGCCAGCAGCTTGTGGGGCCAGGGCACAGATACGCAGTATTTT